The clone carrying this T cell receptor beta chain has a handful of counts. The sample belongs to a study of CD8+ T cells in alopecia areata. The overall study: A 6-month off-drug phase came after tofacitinib, which had lasted 6 to 18 months.

The authors extracted RNA and reverse transcribed it into cDNA as the sequencing template. Libraries were prepared by immunoSEQ multiplex PCR; TCRdb keeps only in-frame clonotypes and omits some of them. The sample records approximately 280,000 clones, about 62% being singletons. CDR3 size: 15 residues. Deletions cut 5 bases from V and 3 bases from J, with 11 bases between. Germline-derived CDR1 and CDR2 are SGHTA and FQGNSA. Stated treatment: oral pan-JAK inhibitor, 5-10 mg twice daily. The gene calls are TRBV7-2 and TRBJ2-6, with unresolved D. This clonotype was sampled from a human donor with alopecia areata. The starting material was CD4+ T cells sorted from blood, obtained at week 24, from a patient treated with tofacitinib. CDR3 nucleotides: TGTGCCAGCAGCCCACTCAAGGTTGGGGCCAACGTCCTGACTTTC. This gives the protein CASSPLKVGANVLTF.